This T cell receptor beta chain was profiled in a study of blood T cell repertoires in COVID-19. Study as a whole: Researchers got acute and convalescent COVID-19 samples from the United States, Italy and Spain. In each case, the material was cDNA or gDNA derived from T cells, B-cell-depleted T cells, or PBMCs.

J lost 7 bases, V lost 2 bases, and 3 bases had no gene match. The CDR3 extends over 13 amino acids. CDR1 SGHNT and CDR2 YYREEE come from the germline V gene (reference sequence). Per the authors' pipeline: How many nucleated cells were present was estimated from reference gene primer amplification. Sequencing was performed with immunoSEQ multiplex PCR; in TCRdb, only in-frame clones are kept and a portion is missing. D and trimming were read from the DNA, whereas the V and J calls and clone size are those reported in that table. The table lists some 320,000 clones, around 87% of them singletons. Sequences were obtained from peripheral blood. The V and J genes are TRBV5-4 and TRBJ2-1, with TRBD2 identical over 7 bases. The clonotype originates from a woman between 45 and 65 years old who had recovered from COVID-19. The CDR3 loop is CASSFGRGNEQFF. Here the CDR3 DNA reads TGTGCCAGCAGCTTTGGGAGGGGAAATGAGCAGTTCTTC. The full variable domain, rest sourced from reference TRBV5-4 and TRBJ2-1, is ETGVTQSPTHLIKTRGQQVTLRCSSQSGHNTVSWYQQALGQGPQFIFQYYREEENGRGNFPPRFSGLQFPNYSSELNVNALELDDSALYLCASSFGRGNEQFFGPGTRLTVL.